Below, 3 T cell receptor beta chains from the same sample are listed, as sequenced in a study of blood T cell repertoires in COVID-19. Sequencing used immunoSEQ multiplex PCR; TCRdb keeps in-frame clones, though not all of them. The profile shows hundreds of thousands of clones, nearly 90% of them singletons. Source material: peripheral blood. Every receptor here comes from a man aged 18 to 35 with active or convalescent COVID-19.

DNA for the CDR3: TGTGCCATCAGAAGTTGGACAGCGGTAAACTCTGGAAACACCATATATTTT. Translating it yields CAIRSWTAVNSGNTIYF. V and J are TRBV10-3 and TRBJ1-3, with TRBD1 as a possible D gene (6 bases). V lost 6 bases to trimming and J lost 0 bases, with 18 bases between them. CDR3 length: 17 residues. Germline assignment: CDR1 ENHRY and CDR2 SYGVKD.

The chain has TRBV7-2 and TRBJ1-5; D gene ambiguous. Germline values: CDR1 SGHTA, CDR2 FQGNSA. V was clipped by 5 bases and J by 7 bases, with 24 bases between them. The CDR3 loop spans 17 amino acids. The CDR3 DNA sequence: TGTGCCAGCAGCCCTCAGGTGCACTCGGCCTTTAGGCAGCCCCAGCATTTT. This encodes CASSPQVHSAFRQPQHF.

The rearrangement uses TRBV7-6 and TRBJ2-2; 11 positions agree with TRBD2. The CDR3 is 16 amino acids. Germline assignment: CDR1 SGHVS and CDR2 FNYEAQ. J gave up 5 bases and V 5 bases, and 7 bases lay outside the gene matches. The chain's CDR3 is CASSPSSGGITGELFF. The CDR3 bases are TGTGCCAGCAGCCCCTCTAGCGGGGGGATAACCGGGGAGCTGTTTTTT.